The TCR beta chain described here comes from a study of blood T cell repertoires in COVID-19. Overall study context: There were acute and convalescent COVID-19 samples, and they came from the United States, Italy and Spain.

The V gene lost 6 bases and the J gene lost 5 bases, with 10 bases spanning the gap. Germline V gene data show CDR1 as LGHDT and CDR2 as YNNKEL (reference sequence). This CDR3 is built from 12 residues. Clinical histories supplied by participants themselves formed the basis of cohort assignment. Exposed participants encountered a COVID-19 case during the 2 weeks preceding study entry. Per the original data handling: The authors estimated nucleated cell counts from reference gene primer amplification. TCRdb keeps only in-frame clones here, not all; method: immunoSEQ multiplex PCR. D and trimming were read from the DNA, whereas the V and J calls and clone size are those reported in that table. The table includes 250,000 to 300,000 clones, just under 90% detected once.

Sequenced sample: PBMCs or T cells enriched from blood (not recorded which). The genes are TRBV3-1 (or the pseudogene TRBV3-2) and TRBJ1-2, with D possibly being TRBD1 (6 bases). The TCR originated in a woman between 50 and 59 years old who had been exposed to COVID-19. Here the CDR3 reads CASSPGAYGYTF. CDR3 nucleotide sequence: TGTGCCAGCAGTCCAGGGGCTTATGGCTACACCTTC.